This T cell receptor beta chain was sequenced during a study of regulatory T cells in long-lasting Graves disease. V was shortened by 5 bases and J by 2 bases, with 10 bases between the two germline ends. The CDR3 extends over 15 amino acids. CDR1 PRHDT and CDR2 FYEKMQ come from the germline V gene (reference sequence). Ten or more counts support this clonotype. Time point given: newly diagnosed GD, antithyroid drugs for less than 3 months. PBMC-extracted RNA yielded the TCR library. American Thyroid Association guidelines defined Graves' disease diagnosis. Building of the TCR beta libraries involved iRepertoire HTBI primers and Arm-PCR of CDR3 regions. TCRdb itself ran the multiplex PCR reads through MiXCR, one entry per CDR3 protein. In the table there are around 400,000 distinct CDR3 sequences, about 16% of which are singletons.

The sample was peripheral blood mononuclear cells (PBMCs), taken at new diagnosis, from a patient treated with antithyroid drugs. The receptor was derived from a female donor with Graves disease. The rearrangement links TRBV13 to TRBJ1-6; D possibly corresponds to TRBD1 (5 bases). The CDR3 DNA reads TGTGCCAGCAGCGACCAGGGCACCTATAATTCACCCCTCCACTTT. This codes for CASSDQGTYNSPLHF.